These T cell receptor beta chains were read from a single sample in a study of blood T cell repertoires in COVID-19. Sequencing was performed with immunoSEQ multiplex PCR; in TCRdb, only in-frame clones are kept and a portion is missing. The table lists roughly 45,000 clones, about nine tenths of them singletons. Sequencing was performed on peripheral blood. The receptors shown here come from a man aged 55 to 70 with active COVID-19. The CDR3 runs from the conserved cysteine through the conserved F or W. A D gene is named only where the DNA matches it firmly.

TRBV25-1	TRBD1	CAVRQGAGGGYTF
TRBV5-5	TRBD2	CASSFGLAEVNTGELFF
TRBV21-1	.	CASSKAAGVYEQYF
TRBV7-9	.	CASSLQASGNTIYF
TRBV28	TRBD2	CASSLPGTSGSIGQYF
TRBV4-1	TRBD1	CASSHPGADRGPTYEQYF
TRBV20-1	.	CSSQGLDGYTF
TRBV4-3	.	CASSHWGYTGSGELFF
TRBV6-6	.	CASSYPENNSPLHF
TRBV18	.	CASSRPGTLGTEAFF
TRBV12-3/TRBV12-4	.	CATRVVTEAFF
TRBV2	.	CASKEGAGTDTQYF
TRBV7-9	.	CASSQREDTQYF
TRBV5-1	.	CASSLSGAGETQYF
TRBV3-1/TRBV3-2	TRBD2	CASSQLAGGQETQYF
TRBV12-2	.	CASRFVIFRQGHETQYF
TRBV3-1/TRBV3-2	TRBD2	CASSSIAGGPANEQFF
TRBV6-2/TRBV6-3	.	CASSYTGRVETQYF
TRBV2	TRBD1	CASRPGTGREGYTF
TRBV12-2	.	CASRCAQREEKLFF
TRBV7-3	TRBD2	CASSPRSGVNTGELFF
TRBV6-5	TRBD2	CASFGRALNYEQYF
TRBV18	.	CASSPAQSSYEQYF
TRBV19	.	CASSTRGLSYEQYF
TRBV5-4	TRBD2	CASSSGTSGFQPTGEQYF
TRBV2	.	CASSLQAAGGNTIYF
TRBV11-1	TRBD2	CASITSGDTYNEQFF
TRBV6-5	.	CASLDSPPVGTEAFF
TRBV18	TRBD1	CASSLMAGTGFPEAFF
TRBV5-1	.	CASSLVADTQYF
TRBV2	TRBD1	CASSGQGNTEAFF
TRBV4-1	TRBD1	CASSQPDRGNNQPQHF
TRBV6-2/TRBV6-3	.	CASSRRETQYF
TRBV5-6	TRBD2	CASSLFSASGSSYNEQFF
TRBV6-1	.	CASSEINRSGTDTQYF
TRBV6-6	.	CASSYPEDYQPQHF
TRBV10-2	.	CASSARGGGTYGYTF
TRBV28	.	CASRDIEQYF
TRBV11-2	TRBD1	CASSPGGSYEQYF
TRBV6-4	.	CASSATPGTGELFF
TRBV7-2	.	CASSSSATSYEQYF
TRBV4-1	TRBD1	CASSQPGQLNSGNTIYF
TRBV5-8	TRBD1	CASSWAGTGGGTYEQYF